The text below deals with one TCR beta chain. This sample was included in a study of blood T cell repertoires in COVID-19. Overall study: Sample material is recorded as cDNA or gDNA derived from T cells, B-cell-depleted T cells, or PBMCs.

Original handling: Reference gene primer amplification in the assay estimated nucleated cell counts. Assay used: immunoSEQ multiplex PCR; TCRdb lists only in-frame clones, some missing. Clone size and V and J calls were adopted from that table, with D and trimming inferred from the DNA. Of roughly 250,000 clones in the sample, 80% to 90% were seen once. This study enrolled people aged 18 to 89 from 24 US geographic areas. Recovered Cohort 3 donors showed two negative PCRs, clearance, or symptom resolution. Germline lookup yields CDR1 SGDLS and CDR2 YYNGEE. The CDR3 covers 16 residues. The V end lost 0 bases, the J end lost 4 bases, and 14 bases lay between the germline ends.

The sequence was collected from a woman aged 45-60 years who had recovered from COVID-19. The chain joins TRBV9 to TRBJ2-1; D is perhaps TRBD2 (5 bases). The sequencing input was PBMCs or T cells enriched from blood (not recorded which). The CDR3 bases are TGTGCCAGCAGCGTAGGGACTGCGAGTGTGTACAATGAGCAGTTCTTC. Its translation: CASSVGTASVYNEQFF.